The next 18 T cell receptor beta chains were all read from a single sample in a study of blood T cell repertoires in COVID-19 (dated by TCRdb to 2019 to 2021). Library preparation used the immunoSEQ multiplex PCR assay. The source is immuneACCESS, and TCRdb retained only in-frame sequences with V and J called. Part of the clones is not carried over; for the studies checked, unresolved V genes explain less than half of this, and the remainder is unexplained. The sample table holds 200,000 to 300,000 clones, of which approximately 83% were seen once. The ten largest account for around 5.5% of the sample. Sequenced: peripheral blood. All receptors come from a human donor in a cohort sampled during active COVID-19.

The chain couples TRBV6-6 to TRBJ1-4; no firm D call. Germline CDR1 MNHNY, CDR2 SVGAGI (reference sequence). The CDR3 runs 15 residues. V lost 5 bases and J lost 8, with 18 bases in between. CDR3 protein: CASSRASGGGEKLFF. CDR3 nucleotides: TGTGCCAGCAGTCGTGCCTCGGGCGGAGGGGAAAAACTGTTTTTT.

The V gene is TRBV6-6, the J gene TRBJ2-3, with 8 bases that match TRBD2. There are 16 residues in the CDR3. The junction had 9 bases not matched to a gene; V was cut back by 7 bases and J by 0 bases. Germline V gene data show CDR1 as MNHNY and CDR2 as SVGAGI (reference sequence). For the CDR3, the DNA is TGTGCCAGCACCTCCCGCACTAGCGGAAGCACAGATACGCAGTATTTT. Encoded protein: CASTSRTSGSTDTQYF.

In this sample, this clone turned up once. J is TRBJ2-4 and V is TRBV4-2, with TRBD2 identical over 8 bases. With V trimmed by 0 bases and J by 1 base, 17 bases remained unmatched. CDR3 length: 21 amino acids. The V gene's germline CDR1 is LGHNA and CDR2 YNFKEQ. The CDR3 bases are TGTGCCAGCAGCCAAGATCCCCTCGGGGGGGCGGCTGGACGGGCCAAAAACATTCAGTACTTC. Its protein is CASSQDPLGGAAGRAKNIQYF.

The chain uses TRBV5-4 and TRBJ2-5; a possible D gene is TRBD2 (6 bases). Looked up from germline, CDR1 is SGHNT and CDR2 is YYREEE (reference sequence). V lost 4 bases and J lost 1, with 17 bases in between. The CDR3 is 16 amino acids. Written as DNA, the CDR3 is TGTGCCAGCAGCCAGGGCCCTCCCGGGAGCCAAGAGACCCAGTACTTC. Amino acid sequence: CASSQGPPGSQETQYF.

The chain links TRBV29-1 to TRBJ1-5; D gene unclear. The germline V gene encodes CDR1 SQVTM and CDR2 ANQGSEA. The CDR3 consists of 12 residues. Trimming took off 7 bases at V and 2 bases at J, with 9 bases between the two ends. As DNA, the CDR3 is TGCAGCGCTGTACATGGCAATCAGCCCCAGCATTTT. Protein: CSAVHGNQPQHF.

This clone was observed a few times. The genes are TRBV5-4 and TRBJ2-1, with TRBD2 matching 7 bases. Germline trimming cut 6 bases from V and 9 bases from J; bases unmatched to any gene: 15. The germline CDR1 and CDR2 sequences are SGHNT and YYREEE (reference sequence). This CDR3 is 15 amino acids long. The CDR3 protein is CASTLQAGLNAEQFF. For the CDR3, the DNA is TGTGCCAGCACCCTTCAAGCGGGATTAAACGCTGAGCAGTTCTTC. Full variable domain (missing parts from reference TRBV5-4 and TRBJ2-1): ETGVTQSPTHLIKTRGQQVTLRCSSQSGHNTVSWYQQALGQGPQFIFQYYREEENGRGNFPPRFSGLQFPNYSSELNVNALELDDSALYLCASTLQAGLNAEQFFGPGTRLTVL.

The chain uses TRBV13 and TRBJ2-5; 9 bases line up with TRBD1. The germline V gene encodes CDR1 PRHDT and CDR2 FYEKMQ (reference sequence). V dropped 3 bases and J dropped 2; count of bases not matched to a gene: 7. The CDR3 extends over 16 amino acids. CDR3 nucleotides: TGTGCCAGCAGCTTCTCTGACAGGGGGTCTCAAGAGACCCAGTACTTC. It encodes CASSFSDRGSQETQYF.

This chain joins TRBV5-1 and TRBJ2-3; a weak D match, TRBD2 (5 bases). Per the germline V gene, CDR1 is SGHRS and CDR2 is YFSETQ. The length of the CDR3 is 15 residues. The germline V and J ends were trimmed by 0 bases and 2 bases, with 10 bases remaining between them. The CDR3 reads CASSLEGGYTDTQYF. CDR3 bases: TGCGCCAGCAGCTTGGAGGGCGGGTACACAGATACGCAGTATTTT.

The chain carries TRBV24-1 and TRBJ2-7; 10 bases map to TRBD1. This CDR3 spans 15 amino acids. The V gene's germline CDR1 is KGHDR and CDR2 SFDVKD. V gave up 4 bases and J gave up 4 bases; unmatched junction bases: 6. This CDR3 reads CATSDVTGGRYEQYF. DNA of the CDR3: TGTGCCACCAGTGACGTGACAGGGGGCAGGTACGAGCAGTACTTC.

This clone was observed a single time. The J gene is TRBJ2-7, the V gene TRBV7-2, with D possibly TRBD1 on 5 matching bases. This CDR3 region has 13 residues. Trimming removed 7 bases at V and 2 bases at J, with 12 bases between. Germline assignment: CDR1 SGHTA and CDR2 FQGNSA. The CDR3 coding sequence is TGTGCCAGCACCGACAGCTTTACCTACGAGCAGTACTTC. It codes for CASTDSFTYEQYF.

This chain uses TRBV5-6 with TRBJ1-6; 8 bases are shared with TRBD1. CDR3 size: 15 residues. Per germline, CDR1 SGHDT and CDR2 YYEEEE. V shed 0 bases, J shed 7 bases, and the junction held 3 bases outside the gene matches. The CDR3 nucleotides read TGTGCCAGCAGCTTGGGGACAGGGAGAAATTCACCCCTCCACTTT. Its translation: CASSLGTGRNSPLHF.

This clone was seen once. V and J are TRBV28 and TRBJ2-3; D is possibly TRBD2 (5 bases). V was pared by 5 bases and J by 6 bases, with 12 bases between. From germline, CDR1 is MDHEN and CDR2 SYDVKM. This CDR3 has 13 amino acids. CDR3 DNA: TGTGCCAGCAGTCTCGGTATAGCGGATACGCAGTATTTT. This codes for CASSLGIADTQYF.

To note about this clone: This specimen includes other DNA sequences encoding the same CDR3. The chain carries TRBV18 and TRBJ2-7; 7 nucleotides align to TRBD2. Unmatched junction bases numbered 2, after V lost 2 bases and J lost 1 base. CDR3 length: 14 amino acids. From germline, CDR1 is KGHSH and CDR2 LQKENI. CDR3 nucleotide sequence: TGTGCCAGCTCACCAAGCGGGGCTTCCTACGAGCAGTACTTC. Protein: CASSPSGASYEQYF.

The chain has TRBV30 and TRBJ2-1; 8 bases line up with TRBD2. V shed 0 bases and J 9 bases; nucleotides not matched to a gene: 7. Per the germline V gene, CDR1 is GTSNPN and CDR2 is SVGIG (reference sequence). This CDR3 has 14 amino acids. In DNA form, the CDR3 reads TGTGCCTGGAGTGTACGGGGGGGAAAGGTTGAGCAGTTCTTC. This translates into CAWSVRGGKVEQFF.

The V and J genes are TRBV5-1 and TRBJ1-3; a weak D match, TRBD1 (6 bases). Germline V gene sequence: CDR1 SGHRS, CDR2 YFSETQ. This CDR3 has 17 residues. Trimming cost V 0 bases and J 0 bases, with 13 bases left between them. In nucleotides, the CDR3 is TGCGCCAGCAGCTTGGTCGGACAGTCGAACTCTGGAAACACCATATATTTT. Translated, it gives CASSLVGQSNSGNTIYF.

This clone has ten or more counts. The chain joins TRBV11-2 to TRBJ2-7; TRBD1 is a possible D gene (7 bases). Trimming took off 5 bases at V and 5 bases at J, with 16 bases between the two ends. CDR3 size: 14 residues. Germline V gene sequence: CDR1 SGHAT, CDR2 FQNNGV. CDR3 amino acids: CASSQGDSLDEQYF. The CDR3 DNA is TGTGCCAGCAGCCAGGGGGACTCTCTGGACGAGCAGTACTTC. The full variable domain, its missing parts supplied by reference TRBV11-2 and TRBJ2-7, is EAGVAQSPRYKIIEKRQSVAFWCNPISGHATLYWYQQILGQGPKLLIQFQNNGVVDDSQLPKDRFSAERLKGVDSTLKIQPAKLEDSAVYLCASSQGDSLDEQYFGPGTRLTVT.

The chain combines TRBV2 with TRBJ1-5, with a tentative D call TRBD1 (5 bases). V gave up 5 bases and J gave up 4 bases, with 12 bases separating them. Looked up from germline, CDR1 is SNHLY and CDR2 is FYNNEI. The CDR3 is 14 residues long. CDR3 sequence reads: CASSQGSLNQPQHF. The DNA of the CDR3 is TGTGCCAGCAGTCAGGGCAGCCTGAATCAGCCCCAGCATTTT.

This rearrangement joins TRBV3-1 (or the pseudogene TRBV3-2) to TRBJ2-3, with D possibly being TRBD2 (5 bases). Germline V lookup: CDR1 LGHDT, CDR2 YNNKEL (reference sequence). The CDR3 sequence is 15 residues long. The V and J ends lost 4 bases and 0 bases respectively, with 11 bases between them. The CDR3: CASSPGLTSTDTQYF. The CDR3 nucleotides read TGTGCCAGCAGCCCCGGACTTACTAGCACAGATACGCAGTATTTT.